The 21 T cell receptor beta chains reported below all come from one sample, sequenced in a study of blood T cell repertoires in COVID-19. Sequencing was performed with immunoSEQ multiplex PCR; in TCRdb, only in-frame clones are kept and a portion is missing. This sample carries around 300,000 clones, around 81% of them seen once, and the ten largest clones take around 4%. The specimen sequenced was peripheral blood. The receptors derive from a woman between 50 and 59 years old with active or convalescent COVID-19.

The chain combines TRBV18 with TRBJ2-7; no definite D call. The V end was cut by 4 bases, the J end by 3 bases, with 13 bases between. The length of the CDR3 is 14 residues. The germline CDR1 and CDR2 sequences are KGHSH and LQKENI. This CDR3 is CASSRSQNLYEQYF. Here the CDR3 DNA reads TGTGCCAGCTCACGCTCGCAGAATCTCTACGAGCAGTACTTC.

The V call is TRBV20-1, the J call TRBJ2-3; D ambiguous. Trimming left V 8 bases short and J 5 bases short, with 11 bases between. Germline values: CDR1 DFQATT, CDR2 SNEGSKA (reference sequence). The CDR3 is made up of 11 amino acids. The CDR3 nucleotides read TGCAGTACCCTTTTCGGAGATACGCAGTATTTT. The encoded protein is CSTLFGDTQYF.

V usage is TRBV4-2 and J usage is TRBJ2-7; the D gene is possibly TRBD1 (5 bases). Germline CDR1 and CDR2: LGHNA and YNFKEQ. The CDR3 loop spans 14 amino acids. Trimming removed 5 bases at V and 5 bases at J, with 16 bases between. The CDR3: CASSIQGSPHEQYF. The CDR3 DNA reads as TGTGCCAGCAGCATCCAGGGTTCCCCCCACGAGCAGTACTTC.

This clone was observed once. V is TRBV5-4 and J is TRBJ1-4; perhaps TRBD1 as D (6 bases). The CDR3 consists of 13 residues. V was shortened by 5 bases and J by 7 bases, with 12 bases between the two germline ends. Germline assignment: CDR1 SGHNT and CDR2 YYREEE (reference sequence). CDR3 loop: CASRPRGAEKLFF. DNA for the CDR3: TGTGCCAGCAGGCCCCGGGGGGCTGAAAAACTGTTTTTT.

This clone was detected only a few times. The chain couples TRBV7-9 to TRBJ1-3, with D unresolved. The CDR3 is 13 residues long. V was shortened by 10 bases and J by 4 bases, with 14 bases between the two germline ends. Germline CDR1 reads SEHNR; CDR2 reads FQNEAQ (reference sequence). In nucleotides, the CDR3 is TGTGCCACATCACCGGGCGGGGGAAACACCATATATTTT. The encoded protein is CATSPGGGNTIYF.

The chain employs TRBV5-1 and TRBJ2-2, with 9 bases that match TRBD2. The CDR3 is 16 residues long. The V gene's germline CDR1 is SGHRS and CDR2 YFSETQ. The V segment lost 2 bases and the J segment 2 bases; nucleotides outside the gene matches: 4. The chain's CDR3 is CASSLRTSDNTGELFF. CDR3 nucleotide sequence: TGCGCCAGCAGCTTACGGACTAGCGACAACACCGGGGAGCTGTTTTTT. Combining the CDR3 with reference TRBV5-1 and TRBJ2-2 gives the whole variable domain KAGVTQTPRYLIKTRGQQVTLSCSPISGHRSVSWYQQTPGQGLQFLFEYFSETQRNKGNFPGRFSGRQFSNSRSEMNVSTLELGDSALYLCASSLRTSDNTGELFFGEGSRLTVL.

The chain is built from TRBV30 and TRBJ1-2; D gene ambiguous. This CDR3 is 13 amino acids long. Per germline, CDR1 GTSNPN and CDR2 SVGIG (reference sequence). V lost 2 bases and J 4 bases, leaving 11 bases between the germline ends. CDR3 loop: CAWSTGSFYGYTF. CDR3 sequence (DNA): TGTGCCTGGAGTACGGGGTCGTTCTATGGCTACACCTTC.

The CDR3: CASSLPQSTDTQYF. Here the CDR3 DNA reads TGTGCCAGCAGTTTGCCCCAGTCCACAGATACGCAGTATTTT. This chain links TRBV28 with TRBJ2-3; no clear D gene. Trimming took off 3 bases at V and 2 bases at J, with 9 bases between the two ends. Per germline, CDR1 MDHEN and CDR2 SYDVKM. CDR3 length: 14 residues.

The rearrangement links TRBV27 to TRBJ1-2; maybe TRBD1 (5 bases). The CDR3 length is 12 residues. V was pared by 5 bases and J by 8 bases, with 12 bases between. Germline CDR1 and CDR2: MNHEY and SMNVEV (reference sequence). CDR3 in amino acids: CASSAGGRGYTF. CDR3 sequence (DNA): TGTGCCAGCAGTGCCGGGGGGAGAGGCTACACCTTC.

J is TRBJ1-1 and V is TRBV29-1; TRBD1 matches at 10 bases. This CDR3 contains 20 residues. CDR1 and CDR2 from the germline V gene are SQVTM and ANQGSEA. The ends lost 6 bases at V and 1 base at J; junction bases unmatched: 23. This chain's CDR3 is CSVLRGDRGVFRSTNTEAFF. The CDR3 DNA follows: TGCAGCGTCCTGCGGGGGGACAGGGGAGTCTTTCGGAGTACGAACACTGAAGCTTTCTTT.

This chain links TRBV7-8 with TRBJ2-5; 12 bases map to TRBD2. The V gene's germline CDR1 is SGHVS and CDR2 FQNEAQ. The V segment lost 5 bases and the J segment 4 bases; nucleotides outside the gene matches: 8. This CDR3 has 16 amino acids. This CDR3 is CASSRRLAGEGETQYF. The CDR3 bases are TGTGCCAGCAGCCGTCGACTAGCGGGAGAAGGAGAGACCCAGTACTTC.

This chain links TRBV4-1 with TRBJ1-6; D ambiguous. Germline lookup yields CDR1 MGHRA and CDR2 YSYEKL. Deletions cut 2 bases from V and 5 bases from J, with 13 bases between. There are 16 residues in the CDR3. The CDR3 sequence is CASSQPLRQDNSPLHF. The CDR3 region has the DNA TGCGCCAGCAGCCAACCCCTCCGACAAGATAATTCACCCCTCCACTTT.

This chain connects TRBV7-2 to TRBJ2-1; 11 bases fit TRBD2. CDR3 size: 15 residues. Germline lookup yields CDR1 SGHTA and CDR2 FQGNSA. V lost 5 bases, J lost 6 bases, and 6 bases stayed unmatched. CDR3 coding DNA: TGTGCCAGCAGCATAACTAGCGGGAGATTCAATGAGCAGTTCTTC. Residues: CASSITSGRFNEQFF.

This chain connects TRBV4-2 to TRBJ1-5; TRBD1 aligns across 8 bases. The germline gives CDR1 LGHNA, CDR2 YNFKEQ. This CDR3 spans 17 amino acids. The V gene end was trimmed by 1 base and the J gene end by 5 bases; junction bases not matched to a gene: 10. DNA for the CDR3: TGTGCCAGCAGCCAAGCCGGAAGGGGCAGGGGGCATCAGCCCCAGCATTTT. Translation gives CASSQAGRGRGHQPQHF.

This chain joins TRBV2 and TRBJ1-2; no firm D call. The V gene lost 6 bases and the J gene lost 2 bases, with 16 bases spanning the gap. The germline V gene has CDR1 SNHLY and CDR2 FYNNEI. The length of the CDR3 is 15 residues. For the CDR3, the DNA is TGTGCCAGCAGGCCCGACATCCTCCTGAACTATGGCTACACCTTC. Protein product: CASRPDILLNYGYTF.

The chain is built from TRBV24-1 and TRBJ2-1; 11 positions agree with TRBD2. Germline-derived CDR1 and CDR2 are KGHDR and SFDVKD. Trimming removed 9 bases from V and 6 bases from J; junction bases left unmatched: 6. CDR3 length: 14 residues. The CDR3 spells CATLSGRAINEQFF. The CDR3, as DNA: TGTGCCACCCTTAGCGGGAGGGCAATCAATGAGCAGTTCTTC.

This clone turned up a few times. This chain links TRBV11-2 with TRBJ1-3; a possible D gene is TRBD1 (6 bases). V was clipped by 5 bases and J by 1 base, with 9 bases between them. The CDR3 is 14 residues long. Germline CDR1 is SGHAT and CDR2 is FQNNGV. The CDR3 region has the DNA TGTGCCAGCAGCGCGACAGGTTCTGGAAACACCATATATTTT. This gives the protein CASSATGSGNTIYF.

This chain joins TRBV11-2 and TRBJ2-1, with TRBD2 matching 9 bases. The germline V gene encodes CDR1 SGHAT and CDR2 FQNNGV. There are 16 residues in the CDR3. Trimming took 4 bases from V and 7 from J; bases not matched to a gene: 11. CDR3 DNA: TGTGCCAGCAGCTGGTCCCTAGCGGGATCAGAAAATGAGCAGTTCTTC. Its protein is CASSWSLAGSENEQFF. Full variable domain (missing parts from reference TRBV11-2 and TRBJ2-1): EAGVAQSPRYKIIEKRQSVAFWCNPISGHATLYWYQQILGQGPKLLIQFQNNGVVDDSQLPKDRFSAERLKGVDSTLKIQPAKLEDSAVYLCASSWSLAGSENEQFFGPGTRLTVL.

This rearrangement joins TRBV5-1 to TRBJ2-2; TRBD2 agrees at 9 bases. The CDR3 consists of 17 residues. Per the germline V gene, CDR1 is SGHRS and CDR2 is YFSETQ. The V segment lost 0 bases and the J segment 3 bases; nucleotides outside the gene matches: 6. The CDR3 spells CASSLGASGKDTGELFF. In DNA, the CDR3 is TGCGCCAGCAGCTTGGGGGCTAGCGGGAAGGACACCGGGGAGCTGTTTTTT.

The chain uses TRBV30 and TRBJ2-1; possible D gene TRBD2, 6 bases. Germline CDR1 and CDR2: GTSNPN and SVGIG (reference sequence). Trimming cost V 5 bases and J 0 bases, with 14 bases left between them. The length of the CDR3 is 15 residues. CDR3 region: CAWDPERASYNEQFF. CDR3 in DNA: TGTGCCTGGGATCCCGAGCGGGCCTCCTACAATGAGCAGTTCTTC.

V is TRBV19 and J is TRBJ2-7, with D possibly matching TRBD2 (7 bases). From germline, CDR1 is LNHDA and CDR2 SQIVND (reference sequence). This CDR3 contains 13 residues. Trimming cost V 1 base and J 10 bases, with 14 bases left between them. DNA for the CDR3: TGTGCCAGTAGTATAGCCCCGGGGGGACATCAGTACTTC. Translating it yields CASSIAPGGHQYF.